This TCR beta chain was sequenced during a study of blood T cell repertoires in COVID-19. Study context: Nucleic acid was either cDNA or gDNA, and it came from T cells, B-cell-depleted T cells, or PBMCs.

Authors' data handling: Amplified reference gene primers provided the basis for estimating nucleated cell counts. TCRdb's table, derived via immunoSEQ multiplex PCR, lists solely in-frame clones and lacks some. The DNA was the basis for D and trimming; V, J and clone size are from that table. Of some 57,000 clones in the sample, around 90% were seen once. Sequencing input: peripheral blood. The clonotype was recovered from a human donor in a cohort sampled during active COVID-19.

CDR3 in amino acids: CASRGRQGGIETQYF. The CDR3 DNA follows: TGTGCCAGTAGGGGACGACAGGGAGGTATCGAGACCCAGTACTTC. J is TRBJ2-5 and V is TRBV19, with a tentative D call TRBD1 (7 bases). The CDR3 totals 15 residues. The V end was cut by 6 bases, the J end by 5 bases, with 19 bases between. The V gene's germline CDR1 is LNHDA and CDR2 SQIVND (reference sequence).